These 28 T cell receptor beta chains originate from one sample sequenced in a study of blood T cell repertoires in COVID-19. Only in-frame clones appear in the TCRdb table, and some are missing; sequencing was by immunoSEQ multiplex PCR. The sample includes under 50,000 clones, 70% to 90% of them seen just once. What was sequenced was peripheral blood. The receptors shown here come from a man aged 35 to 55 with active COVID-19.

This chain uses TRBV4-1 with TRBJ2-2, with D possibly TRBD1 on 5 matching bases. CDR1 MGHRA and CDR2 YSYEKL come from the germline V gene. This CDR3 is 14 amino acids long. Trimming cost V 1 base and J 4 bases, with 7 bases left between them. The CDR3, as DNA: TGCGCCAGCAGCCAAGGGGGCATCACCGGGGAGCTGTTTTTT. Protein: CASSQGGITGELFF.

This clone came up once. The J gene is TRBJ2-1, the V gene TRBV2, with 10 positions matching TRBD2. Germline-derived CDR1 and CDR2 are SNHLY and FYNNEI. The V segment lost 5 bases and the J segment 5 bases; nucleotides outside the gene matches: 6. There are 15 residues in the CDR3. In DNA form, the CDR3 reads TGTGCCAGCAGTTTCCTAGCGGGAGTAAACAATGAGCAGTTCTTC. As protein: CASSFLAGVNNEQFF.

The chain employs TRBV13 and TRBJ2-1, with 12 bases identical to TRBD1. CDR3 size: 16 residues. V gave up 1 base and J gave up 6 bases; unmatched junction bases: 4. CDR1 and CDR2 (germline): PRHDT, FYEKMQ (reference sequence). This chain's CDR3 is CASSLAGTGGGNEQFF. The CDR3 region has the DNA TGTGCCAGCAGCTTAGCCGGGACAGGGGGCGGCAATGAGCAGTTCTTC.

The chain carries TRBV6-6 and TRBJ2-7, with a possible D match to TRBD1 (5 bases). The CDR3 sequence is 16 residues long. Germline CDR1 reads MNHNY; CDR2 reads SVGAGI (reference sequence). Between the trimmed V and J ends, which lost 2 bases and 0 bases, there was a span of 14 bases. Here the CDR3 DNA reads TGTGCCAGCAGTTACCGGACAAGCGCGAGCTCCTACGAGCAGTACTTC. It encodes CASSYRTSASSYEQYF.

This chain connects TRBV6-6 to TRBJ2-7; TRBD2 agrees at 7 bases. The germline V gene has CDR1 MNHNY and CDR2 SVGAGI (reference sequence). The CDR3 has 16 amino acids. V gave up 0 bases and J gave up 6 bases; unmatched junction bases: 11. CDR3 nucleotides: TGTGCCAGCAGTTACTCTCGTACGCGGGAGTTTGGCGAGCAGTACTTC. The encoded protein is CASSYSRTREFGEQYF.

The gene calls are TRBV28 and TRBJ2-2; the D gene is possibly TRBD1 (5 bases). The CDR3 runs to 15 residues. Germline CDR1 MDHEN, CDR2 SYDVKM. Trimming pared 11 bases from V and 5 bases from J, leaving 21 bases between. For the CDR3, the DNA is TGTGCCTCTCGCTCCCATCAGGGATGGACCGGGGAGCTGTTTTTT. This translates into CASRSHQGWTGELFF.

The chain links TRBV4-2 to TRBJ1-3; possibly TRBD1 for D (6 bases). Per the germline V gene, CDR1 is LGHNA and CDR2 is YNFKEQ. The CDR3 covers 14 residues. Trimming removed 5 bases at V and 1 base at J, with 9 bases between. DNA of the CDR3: TGTGCCAGCAGCGCTCAGGGGTCTGGAAACACCATATATTTT. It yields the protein CASSAQGSGNTIYF.

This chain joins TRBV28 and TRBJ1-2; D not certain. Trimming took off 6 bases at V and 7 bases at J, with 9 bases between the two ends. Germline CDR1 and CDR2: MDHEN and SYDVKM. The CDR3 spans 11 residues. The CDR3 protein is CASRRMGGYTF. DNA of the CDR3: TGTGCCAGCAGGCGGATGGGTGGCTACACCTTC.

CDR3 coding DNA: TGTGCCTGGTCGGGGGTGGGCGGGAGCAACCACGAGCAGTACTTC. Protein product: CAWSGVGGSNHEQYF. The chain employs TRBV30 and TRBJ2-7, with 7 bases identical to TRBD2. The CDR3 has 15 amino acids. Germline-derived CDR1 and CDR2 are GTSNPN and SVGIG (reference sequence). Unmatched junction bases numbered 15, after V lost 5 bases and J lost 5 bases.

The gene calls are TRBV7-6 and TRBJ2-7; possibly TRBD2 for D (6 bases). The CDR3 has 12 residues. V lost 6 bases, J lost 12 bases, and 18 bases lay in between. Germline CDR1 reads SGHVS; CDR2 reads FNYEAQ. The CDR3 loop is CASSPGTPALYF. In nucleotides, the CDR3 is TGTGCCAGCAGTCCCGGGACTCCGGCGCTGTACTTC.

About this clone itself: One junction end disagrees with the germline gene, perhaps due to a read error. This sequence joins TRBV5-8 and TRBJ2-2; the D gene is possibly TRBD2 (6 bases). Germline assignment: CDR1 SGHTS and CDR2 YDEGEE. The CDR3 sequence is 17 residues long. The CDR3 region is CASSSHLTSTNTGELFF. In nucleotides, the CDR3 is TGTGCCAGCAGCTCCCACCTCACTAGCACGAACACCGGTGAGCTGTTTTTT.

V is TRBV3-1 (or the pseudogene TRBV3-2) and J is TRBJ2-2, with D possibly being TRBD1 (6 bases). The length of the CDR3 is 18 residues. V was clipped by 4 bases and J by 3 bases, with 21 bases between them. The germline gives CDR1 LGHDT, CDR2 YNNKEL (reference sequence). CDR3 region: CASSPTMWGRGDTGELFF. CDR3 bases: TGTGCCAGCAGCCCCACCATGTGGGGCAGGGGTGACACCGGGGAGCTGTTTTTT.

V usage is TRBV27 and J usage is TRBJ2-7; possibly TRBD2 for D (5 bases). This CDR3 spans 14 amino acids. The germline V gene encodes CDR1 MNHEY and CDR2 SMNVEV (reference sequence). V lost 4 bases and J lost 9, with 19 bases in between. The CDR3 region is CASSSLMAGIGQYF. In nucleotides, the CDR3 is TGTGCCAGCAGTTCTCTAATGGCGGGCATCGGGCAGTACTTC.

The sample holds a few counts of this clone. DNA for the CDR3: TGTGCCAGCAGCCCCCGGGCGGGAGCCACCTACGAGCAGTACTTC. It codes for CASSPRAGATYEQYF. The chain couples TRBV7-7 to TRBJ2-7, with 7 bases aligning to TRBD2. This CDR3 comprises 15 residues. The J segment lost 2 bases and the V segment lost 5 bases, leaving 9 bases of the junction unmatched. Germline assignment: CDR1 SSHAT and CDR2 FNYEAQ (reference sequence).

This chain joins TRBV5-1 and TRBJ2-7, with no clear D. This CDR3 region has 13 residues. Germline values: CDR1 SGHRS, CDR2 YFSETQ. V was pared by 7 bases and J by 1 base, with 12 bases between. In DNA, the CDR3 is TGCGCCAGCGGGTTGGGCGTATCCTACGAGCAGTACTTC. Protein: CASGLGVSYEQYF. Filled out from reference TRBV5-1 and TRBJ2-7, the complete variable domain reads KAGVTQTPRYLIKTRGQQVTLSCSPISGHRSVSWYQQTPGQGLQFLFEYFSETQRNKGNFPGRFSGRQFSNSRSEMNVSTLELGDSALYLCASGLGVSYEQYFGPGTRLTVT.

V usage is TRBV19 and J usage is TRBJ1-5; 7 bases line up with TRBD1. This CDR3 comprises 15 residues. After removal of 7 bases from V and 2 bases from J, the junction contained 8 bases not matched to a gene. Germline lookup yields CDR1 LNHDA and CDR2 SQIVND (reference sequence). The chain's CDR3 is CASKGASGRNQPQHF. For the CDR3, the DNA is TGTGCCAGTAAGGGGGCGAGTGGGCGCAATCAGCCCCAGCATTTT.

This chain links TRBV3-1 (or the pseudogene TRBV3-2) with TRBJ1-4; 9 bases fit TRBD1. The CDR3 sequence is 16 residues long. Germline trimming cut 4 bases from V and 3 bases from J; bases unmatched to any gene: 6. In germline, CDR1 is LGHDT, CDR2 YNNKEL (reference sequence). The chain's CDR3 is CASSPDRGMSNEKLFF. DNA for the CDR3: TGTGCCAGCAGCCCCGACAGGGGGATGTCTAATGAAAAACTGTTTTTT.

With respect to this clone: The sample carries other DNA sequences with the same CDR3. The CDR3 region is CASSFGGRRGDTEAFF. CDR3 nucleotide sequence: TGTGCCAGCAGTTTCGGGGGTCGACGGGGGGACACTGAAGCTTTCTTT. This sequence joins TRBV28 and TRBJ1-1, with D possibly matching TRBD1 (5 bases). Germline CDR1 and CDR2: MDHEN and SYDVKM. CDR3 length: 16 amino acids. Trimming took 3 bases from V and 3 from J, leaving 17 bases between them. Combining the CDR3 with reference TRBV28 and TRBJ1-1 gives the whole variable domain DVKVTQSSRYLVKRTGEKVFLECVQDMDHENMFWYRQDPGLGLRLIYFSYDVKMKEKGDIPEGYSVSREKKERFSLILESASTNQTSMYLCASSFGGRRGDTEAFFGQGTRLTVV.

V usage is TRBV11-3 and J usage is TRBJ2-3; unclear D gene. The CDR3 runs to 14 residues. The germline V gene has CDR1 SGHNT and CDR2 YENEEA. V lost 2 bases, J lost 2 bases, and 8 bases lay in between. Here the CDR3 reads CASSLNRVTDTQYF. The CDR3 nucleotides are TGTGCCAGCAGCTTAAATCGAGTCACAGATACGCAGTATTTT.

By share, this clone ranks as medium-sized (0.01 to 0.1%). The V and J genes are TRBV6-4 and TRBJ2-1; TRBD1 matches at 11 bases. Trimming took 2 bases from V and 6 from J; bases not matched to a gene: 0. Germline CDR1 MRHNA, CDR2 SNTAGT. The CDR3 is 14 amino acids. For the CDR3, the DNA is TGTGCCAGCAGTGACGGGACAGGGGGCAATGAGCAGTTCTTC. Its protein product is CASSDGTGGNEQFF.

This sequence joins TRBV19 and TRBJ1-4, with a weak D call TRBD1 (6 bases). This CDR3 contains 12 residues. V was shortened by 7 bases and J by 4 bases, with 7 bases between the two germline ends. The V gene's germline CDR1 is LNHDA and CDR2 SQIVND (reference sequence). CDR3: CASTGDNEKLFF. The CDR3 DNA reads TGTGCCAGTACAGGGGATAATGAAAAACTGTTTTTT. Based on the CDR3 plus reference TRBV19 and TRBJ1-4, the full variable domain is DGGITQSPKYLFRKEGQNVTLSCEQNLNHDAMYWYRQDPGQGLRLIYYSQIVNDFQKGDIAEGYSVSREKKESFPLTVTSAQKNPTAFYLCASTGDNEKLFFGSGTQLSVL.

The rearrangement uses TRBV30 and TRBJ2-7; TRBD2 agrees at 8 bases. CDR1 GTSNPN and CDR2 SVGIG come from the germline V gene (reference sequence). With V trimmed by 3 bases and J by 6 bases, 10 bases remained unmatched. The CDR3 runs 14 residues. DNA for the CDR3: TGTGCCTGGAGAAGCAAAGCGGGAGAACCCGAGCAGTACTTC. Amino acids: CAWRSKAGEPEQYF.

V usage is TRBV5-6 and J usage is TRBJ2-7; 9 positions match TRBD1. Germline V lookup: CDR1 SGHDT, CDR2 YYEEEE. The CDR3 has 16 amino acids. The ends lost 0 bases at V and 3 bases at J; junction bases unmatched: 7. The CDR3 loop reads CASSLVGGQGIYEQYF. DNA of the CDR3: TGTGCCAGCAGCTTGGTGGGGGGACAGGGCATCTACGAGCAGTACTTC. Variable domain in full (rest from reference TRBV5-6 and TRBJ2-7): DAGVTQSPTHLIKTRGQQVTLRCSPKSGHDTVSWYQQALGQGPQFIFQYYEEEERQRGNFPDRFSGHQFPNYSSELNVNALLLGDSALYLCASSLVGGQGIYEQYFGPGTRLTVT.

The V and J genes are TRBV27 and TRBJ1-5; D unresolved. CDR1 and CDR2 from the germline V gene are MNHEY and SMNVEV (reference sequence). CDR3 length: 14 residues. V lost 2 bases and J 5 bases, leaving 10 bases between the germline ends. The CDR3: CASSLRGRDQPQHF. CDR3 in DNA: TGTGCCAGCAGTTTACGTGGCCGTGATCAGCCCCAGCATTTT.

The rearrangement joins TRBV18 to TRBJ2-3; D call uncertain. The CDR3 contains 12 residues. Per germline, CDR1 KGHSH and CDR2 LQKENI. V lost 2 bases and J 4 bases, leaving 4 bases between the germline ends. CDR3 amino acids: CASSPDSDTQYF. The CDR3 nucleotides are TGTGCCAGCTCACCAGACTCAGATACGCAGTATTTT.

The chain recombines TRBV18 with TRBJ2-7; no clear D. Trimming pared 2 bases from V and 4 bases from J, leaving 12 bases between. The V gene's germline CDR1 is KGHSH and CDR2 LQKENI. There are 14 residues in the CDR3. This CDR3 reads CASSPAARDYEQYF. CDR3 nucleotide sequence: TGTGCCAGCTCACCAGCGGCCAGAGATTACGAGCAGTACTTC. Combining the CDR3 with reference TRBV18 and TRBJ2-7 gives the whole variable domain NAGVMQNPRHLVRRRGQEARLRCSPMKGHSHVYWYRQLPEEGLKFMVYLQKENIIDESGMPKERFSAEFPKEGPSILRIQQVVRGDSAAYFCASSPAARDYEQYFGPGTRLTVT.

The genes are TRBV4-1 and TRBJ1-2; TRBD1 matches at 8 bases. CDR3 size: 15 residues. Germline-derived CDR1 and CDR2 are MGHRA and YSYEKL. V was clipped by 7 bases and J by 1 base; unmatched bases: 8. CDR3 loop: CASNPLGQDNYGYTF. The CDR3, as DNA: TGCGCCAGCAACCCCTTGGGACAGGATAACTATGGCTACACCTTC.

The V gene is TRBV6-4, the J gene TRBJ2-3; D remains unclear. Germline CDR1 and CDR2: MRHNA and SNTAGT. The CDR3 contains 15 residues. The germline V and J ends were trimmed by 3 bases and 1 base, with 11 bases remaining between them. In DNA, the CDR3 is TGTGCCAGCAGTGAGAGGAGTCGAGGCACAGATACGCAGTATTTT. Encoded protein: CASSERSRGTDTQYF.